Listed below are T cell receptor beta chains from one sample, sequenced in a study of shared clonotypes between healthy human individuals. Sequenced by immunoSEQ multiplex PCR; TCRdb stores in-frame clones only, minus some. The sample lists about 1 million clones; approximately 68% were seen once. Material for sequencing was memory CD4+ T cells sorted from blood. The receptors were gathered from a man between 18 and 35 years old in good health. CDR3s include the opening cysteine and the closing phenylalanine or tryptophan. A D gene is named only where the DNA matches it firmly. Size is omitted from some rows. Given values are once, few, many or a class for expanded clones.

>-|-|TRBV6-5|TRBJ2-3
CASSYGRGTDTQYF
TGTGCCAGCAGTTACGGGAGAGGCACAGATACGCAGTATTTT
>TRBD1|-|TRBV9|TRBJ1-2
CASSPRTGLGANYGYTF
TGTGCCAGCAGCCCCCGGACAGGGTTAGGAGCTAACTATGGCTACACCTTC
>-|-|TRBV18|TRBJ2-2
CASSPGIGPNTGELFF
TGTGCCAGCTCACCTGGAATAGGACCGAACACCGGGGAGCTGTTTTTT
>-|many|TRBV6-1|TRBJ2-7
CASSTAYEQYF
TGTGCCAGCAGCACAGCCTACGAGCAGTACTTC
>-|-|TRBV29-1|TRBJ2-5
CSVEAPGETQYF
TGCAGCGTTGAAGCCCCAGGGGAGACCCAGTACTTC
>TRBD1|-|TRBV6-1|TRBJ2-3
CASSITGTDTDTQYF
TGTGCCAGCAGTATCACCGGGACAGATACAGATACGCAGTATTTT
>-|-|TRBV2|TRBJ1-5
CASKPLGQPQHF
TGTGCCAGCAAACCCTTGGGTCAGCCCCAGCATTTT
>TRBD1|few|TRBV15|TRBJ2-2
CATSSSRGPTGELFF
TGTGCCACCAGCTCTTCCAGGGGGCCCACCGGGGAGCTGTTTTTT
>TRBD1|-|TRBV19|TRBJ2-3
CASSIDRQGASDTQYF
TGTGCCAGTAGTATAGATCGACAGGGGGCTTCGGATACGCAGTATTTT
>-|-|TRBV2|TRBJ2-7
CASSEARGDGEQYF
TGTGCCAGCAGTGAGGCTCGGGGAGACGGCGAGCAGTACTTC
>-|-|TRBV5-6|TRBJ1-1
CASSLEAPSRATEAFF
TGTGCCAGCAGCTTGGAAGCGCCATCGAGGGCCACTGAAGCTTTCTTT
>TRBD1|-|TRBV5-1|TRBJ1-5
CASSLGPGGNQPQHF
TGCGCCAGCAGCTTGGGCCCAGGGGGAAATCAGCCCCAGCATTTT
>-|-|TRBV30|TRBJ1-6
CAWRGGNNSPLHF
TGTGCCTGGAGGGGGGGGAATAATTCACCCCTCCACTTT
>TRBD1|-|TRBV11-1|TRBJ1-4
CASSAGQGNGELFF
TGTGCCAGCAGCGCGGGACAGGGGAACGGGGAACTGTTTTTT
>-|-|TRBV5-6|TRBJ1-1
CASRRGGNTEAFF
TGTGCCAGCAGGCGGGGGGGAAACACTGAAGCTTTCTTT
>TRBD1|few|TRBV28|TRBJ1-2
CASTARGHYGYTF
TGTGCCAGCACGGCCAGGGGGCACTATGGCTACACCTTC
>-|-|TRBV6-5|TRBJ2-4
CATPTLAKNIQYF
TGTGCCACTCCTACTCTAGCCAAAAACATTCAGTACTTC
>TRBD2|-|TRBV19|TRBJ2-2
CASSISLAGTGELFF
TGTGCCAGTAGTATAAGCCTAGCGGGCACCGGGGAGCTGTTTTTT
>-|-|TRBV7-2|TRBJ2-3
CASRLGSTDTQYF
TGTGCCAGCCGTCTGGGGTCCACAGATACGCAGTATTTT
>TRBD1|-|TRBV6-4|TRBJ1-2
CASILTGEAPFRGYTF
TGTGCCAGCATTCTTACAGGGGAGGCTCCCTTCCGGGGCTACACCTTC
>TRBD2|-|TRBV30|TRBJ2-3
CAGTGTSGTDTQYF
TGTGCCGGGACCGGGACTAGCGGCACAGATACGCAGTATTTT
>-|-|TRBV10-3|TRBJ2-2
CAISESRGLVGELFF
TGTGCCATCAGTGAGTCGCGGGGGCTGGTCGGGGAGCTGTTTTTT
>TRBD1|-|TRBV18|TRBJ1-2
CASSPRQGADIGGYTF
TGTGCCAGCTCTCCTAGACAGGGGGCTGATATTGGCGGCTACACCTTC
>-|few|TRBV9|TRBJ2-1
CASSVSGSSNEQFF
TGTGCCAGCAGCGTAAGCGGTTCCTCGAATGAGCAGTTCTTC
>-|-|TRBV2|TRBJ2-7
CASSESTYEQYF
TGTGCCAGCAGTGAAAGTACCTACGAGCAGTACTTC
>-|-|TRBV30|TRBJ2-7
CAWSYGDYEQYF
TGTGCCTGGAGTTATGGGGACTACGAGCAGTACTTC
>-|-|TRBV5-1|TRBJ1-1
CASSFRAENTEAFF
TGCGCCAGCAGCTTCAGAGCGGAGAACACTGAAGCTTTCTTT
>TRBD1|-|TRBV27|TRBJ1-6
CASSLTPLGTGKNSPLHF
TGTGCCAGCAGTTTAACTCCCTTGGGGACAGGGAAGAATTCACCCCTCCACTTT
>TRBD1|-|TRBV28|TRBJ2-7
CASSLTARGIYEQYF
TGTGCCAGCAGTTTAACGGCCAGGGGGATTTACGAGCAGTACTTC
>-|-|TRBV29-1|TRBJ1-5
CSVGGSSNQPQHF
TGCAGCGTTGGAGGCAGCAGCAATCAGCCCCAGCATTTT
>-|-|TRBV4-3|TRBJ2-3
CASSHGLLTDTQYF
TGCGCCAGCAGCCACGGCCTTCTAACAGATACGCAGTATTTT
>TRBD2|-|TRBV4-2|TRBJ2-4
CASSQETLAGGSKNIQYF
TGTGCCAGCAGCCAAGAGACTTTAGCGGGGGGCTCCAAAAACATTCAGTACTTC
>TRBD1|-|TRBV9|TRBJ1-4
CASSVDGTGDEKLFF
TGTGCCAGCAGCGTAGACGGGACAGGGGACGAAAAACTGTTTTTT
>-|-|TRBV6-1|TRBJ2-5
CASSERYTGTPAETQYF
TGTGCCAGCAGTGAACGCTATACCGGGACACCTGCAGAGACCCAGTACTTC
>TRBD1|-|TRBV5-1|TRBJ2-5
CASSLTGGEETQYF
TGCGCCAGCAGCTTAACAGGGGGCGAGGAGACCCAGTACTTC
>-|-|TRBV7-2|TRBJ1-3
CASSLTGNTIYF
TGTGCCAGCAGCCTGACTGGAAACACCATATATTTT
>TRBD2|-|TRBV10-1|TRBJ2-1
CASSESGLAAYNEQFF
TGCGCCAGCAGTGAGTCGGGACTAGCGGCTTACAATGAGCAGTTCTTC
>-|-|TRBV7-8|TRBJ1-1
CASSLISGFGNTEAFF
TGTGCCAGCAGCTTAATCTCGGGGTTTGGGAACACTGAAGCTTTCTTT
>TRBD1|few|TRBV11-3|TRBJ2-3
CASSFGTGGTDTQYF
TGTGCCAGCAGCTTCGGGACAGGAGGCACAGATACGCAGTATTTT
>-|-|TRBV25-1|TRBJ2-5
CASSARGKGQETQYF
TGTGCCAGCAGTGCCCGAGGGAAGGGGCAAGAGACCCAGTACTTC
>TRBD1|-|TRBV9|TRBJ1-6
CASSDRQGINSPLHF
TGTGCCAGCAGCGACCGACAGGGTATCAATTCACCCCTCCACTTT
>TRBD2|-|TRBV9|TRBJ2-5
CASSVGPGGETQYF
TGTGCCAGCAGCGTAGGTCCCGGGGGGGAGACCCAGTACTTC
>TRBD1|few|TRBV6-1|TRBJ1-2
CASRVTGVGSTF
TGTGCCAGCAGGGTGACAGGGGTTGGATCGACCTTC
>-|-|TRBV6-5|TRBJ2-1
CASTKGDEQFF
TGTGCCAGCACCAAAGGGGATGAGCAGTTCTTC
>-|-|TRBV29-1|TRBJ2-6
CSVDITGANVLTF
TGCAGCGTTGATATCACTGGGGCCAACGTCCTGACTTTC
>-|-|TRBV5-1|TRBJ2-7
CASSSAGPPYEQYF
TGCGCCAGCAGCTCGGCAGGCCCCCCCTACGAGCAGTACTTC
>-|-|TRBV7-5|TRBJ2-7
CARRPGTSGYEQYF
TGTGCCAGAAGACCCGGGACTAGCGGGTACGAGCAGTACTTC